The rows below give T cell receptor beta chains drawn from one sample of a study of PD-1 blockade in classical Hodgkin lymphoma. Profiled with immunoSEQ multiplex PCR; TCRdb holds only in-frame clones, not every one. Of 20,000 to 25,000 clones listed, about 80% are singletons. The sample was peripheral blood mononuclear cells (PBMCs), taken before the second cycle of nivolumab. Receptors originate from a human donor with classical Hodgkin lymphoma. CDR3s include the opening cysteine and the closing phenylalanine or tryptophan. The D gene is left open where the match is weak. Expanded clones are given a class, and other clones once, few, many or no size at all.

>TRBJ1-6|TRBV10-3|NA|NA
TGTGCCAACGAGGGGCCTTCACCCCTCCACTTT
CANEGPSPLHF
>TRBJ1-1|TRBV6-6|NA|NA
TGTGCCAGCAGGCAGGGGAGTCGTGCTTTCTTT
CASRQGSRAFF
>TRBJ2-1|TRBV7-3|NA|NA
TGTGCCAGCAGTCCTCACCGGGACCGTAACAATGAGCAGTTCTTC
CASSPHRDRNNEQFF
>TRBJ1-3|TRBV19|NA|NA
TGTGCCAGTAGTATACGGGACACCAACTCTGGAAACACCATATATTTT
CASSIRDTNSGNTIYF
>TRBJ1-1|TRBV7-9|NA|few
TGTGCCAGCAGCTCCTACCGGGAGATGGGGACTGAAGCTTTCTTT
CASSSYREMGTEAFF
>TRBJ1-2|TRBV12-5|NA|NA
TGTGCTAGTGGCCCCGACGGGGGATCCTATGGCTACACCTTC
CASGPDGGSYGYTF
>TRBJ2-5|TRBV11-3|TRBD2|NA
TGTGCCAGCAAACTAGCGGGAGAAGAGACCCAGTACTTC
CASKLAGEETQYF
>TRBJ1-2|TRBV5-3|TRBD1|NA
TGTGCCAGAATCCACCCTGCCAGGGGGCGTCCCACTTCTAACTATGGCTACACCTTC
CARIHPARGRPTSNYGYTF
>TRBJ2-7|TRBV28|NA|NA
TGTGCCAGCAGCCCCCCAAGAGGCGACTCCTACGAGCAGTACTTC
CASSPPRGDSYEQYF
>TRBJ2-3|TRBV11-2|NA|NA
TGTGCCAGCAGCTCAGCCCGGGGAAGGAGCACAGATACGCAGTATTTT
CASSSARGRSTDTQYF
>TRBJ1-2|TRBV2|TRBD1|few
TGTGCCAGCACCAACGGACAGGGGATGGGCTACACCTTC
CASTNGQGMGYTF
>TRBJ1-2|TRBV10-3|NA|once
TGTGCCATCAGTGACAGTTCATACGGCTACACCTTC
CAISDSSYGYTF
>TRBJ2-2|TRBV5-4|NA|NA
TGTGCCAGCACCTTAGGGGGAAACACCGGGGAGCTGTTTTTT
CASTLGGNTGELFF
>TRBJ1-1|TRBV6-1|NA|NA
TGTGCCAGCAGTCGGACGGTGAACACTGAAGCTTTCTTT
CASSRTVNTEAFF
>TRBJ2-2|TRBV27|NA|NA
TGTGCCAGCAGTTTGGGAAAGGTCGGGGAGCTGTTTTTT
CASSLGKVGELFF
>TRBJ2-7|TRBV18|NA|NA
TGTGCCAGCTCACCCATGTGGCCCTACGAGCAGTACTTC
CASSPMWPYEQYF
>TRBJ2-5|TRBV5-1|NA|NA
TGCGCCAGCAGCTCCGGGACGTACCAAGAGACCCAGTACTTC
CASSSGTYQETQYF
>TRBJ1-2|TRBV25-1|TRBD1|NA
TGTGCCAGCAGTTTCTCACGGACAGGGAAGGGACACTATGGCTACACCTTC
CASSFSRTGKGHYGYTF
>TRBJ1-3|TRBV7-9|NA|NA
TGTGCCAGCAGCTTAGGCGGCTCTGGAAACACCATATATTTT
CASSLGGSGNTIYF
>TRBJ2-3|TRBV7-2|NA|NA
TGTGCCAGCAGCTCTCCAGAAGATACGCAGTATTTT
CASSSPEDTQYF
>TRBJ1-2|TRBV19|TRBD1|NA
TGTGGGGCCAACAGGGGAGAAACCGGTGGCTACACCTTC
CGANRGETGGYTF
>TRBJ2-1|TRBV6-5|NA|NA
TGTGCCAGCAGTACGTCATGGCAGGACAATGAGCAGTTCTTC
CASSTSWQDNEQFF
>TRBJ2-5|TRBV29-1|TRBD1|NA
TGCAGCGTTGGGGGACAGGGGGCAGAGACCCAGTACTTC
CSVGGQGAETQYF
>TRBJ2-7|TRBV14|NA|NA
TGTGCCAGCAGCGCACAGCCGGCTTACGAGCAGTACTTC
CASSAQPAYEQYF
>TRBJ1-1|TRBV7-2|NA|NA
TGTGCCAGCAGCTTACGGCAGGGGATGAACACTGAAGCTTTCTTT
CASSLRQGMNTEAFF
>TRBJ1-2|TRBV19|NA|few
TGTGCCAGTAGTATCAACCACGGGATATATGGCTACACCTTC
CASSINHGIYGYTF
>TRBJ1-5|TRBV25-1|NA|NA
TGTGCCAGCAGGGGGGGGAATCAGCCCCAGCATTTT
CASRGGNQPQHF
>TRBJ2-1|TRBV27|NA|NA
TGTGCCAGCAGTTTATTCCGGCTAGCGCGCAATGAGCAGTTCTTC
CASSLFRLARNEQFF
>TRBJ1-3|TRBV2|NA|NA
TGTGCCACCGTACCACTGAGCCGCTCTGGAAACACCATATATTTT
CATVPLSRSGNTIYF
>TRBJ2-1|TRBV7-2|NA|NA
TGTGCCAGCAGCTCGGTTGGGGTGGAGCAGTTCTTC
CASSSVGVEQFF
>TRBJ1-1|TRBV5-4|NA|once
TGTGCCAGCAGGGCCGGGGGAAACATGAACACTGAAGCTTTCTTT
CASRAGGNMNTEAFF
>TRBJ1-1|TRBV7-9|NA|NA
TGTGCCAGCAGCTTAGTGGGGAACACTGAAGCTTTCTTT
CASSLVGNTEAFF
>TRBJ2-2|TRBV4-3|NA|NA
TGCGCCAGCAGCCAAAAGACATCCCCCACCGGGGAGCTGTTTTTT
CASSQKTSPTGELFF
>TRBJ2-1|TRBV19|NA|NA
TGTGCCAGTAGCCCTCGAAGGGCTGAGCAGTTCTTC
CASSPRRAEQFF
>TRBJ2-5|TRBV7-9|NA|NA
TGTGCCAGCAGCTCCCTCCGCGACGCCGGAGAGACCCAGTACTTC
CASSSLRDAGETQYF
>TRBJ2-3|TRBV5-5|TRBD1|NA
TGTGCCAGCAGCCCCCGACAGGGATGGGGAGATACGCAGTATTTT
CASSPRQGWGDTQYF
>TRBJ2-6|TRBV2|TRBD2|NA
TGTGCCAGCAGTGGACTAGCGGGAGGGCCTGGAGGGGCCAACGTCCTGACTTTC
CASSGLAGGPGGANVLTF
>TRBJ1-5|TRBV4-1|TRBD1|NA
TGCGCCAGCAGCCAAGCCAGGGGGGGTCAGCCCCAGCATTTT
CASSQARGGQPQHF
>TRBJ2-7|TRBV19|TRBD2|few
TGTGCCAGTAGTGAGGGACTAAAGCAGTACTTC
CASSEGLKQYF
>TRBJ1-5|TRBV2|TRBD1|NA
TGTGCCAGCAGTGATGGACAGGGTCGCAATCAGCCCCAGCATTTT
CASSDGQGRNQPQHF
>TRBJ1-1|TRBV7-9|TRBD1|NA
TGTGCCAGCACCACGACAGGGGGGAACACTGAAGCTTTCTTT
CASTTTGGNTEAFF
>TRBJ2-2|TRBV25-1|NA|NA
TGTGCCAGCAGTGACGGGAGATACAGCACCGGGGAGCTGTTTTTT
CASSDGRYSTGELFF
>TRBJ1-2|TRBV9|NA|NA
TGTGCCAGCAGCGGCGGGACGGGGGGCTATGGCTACACCTTC
CASSGGTGGYGYTF
>TRBJ1-5|TRBV18|TRBD1|few
TGTGCCAGCTCACCTATGGACAGGAATCAGCCCCAGCATTTT
CASSPMDRNQPQHF
>TRBJ1-6|TRBV27|NA|NA
TGTGCCAGCAGCCCCTATCTCCGGGCCCATTCAGATTCACCCCTCCACTTT
CASSPYLRAHSDSPLHF
>TRBJ1-2|TRBV5-6|NA|once
TGTGCCAGCAGCTTGGTTGACGAACCAACCTATGGCTACACCTTC
CASSLVDEPTYGYTF
>TRBJ1-2|TRBV2|NA|NA
TGTGCCAGCAGTAGGAGGGGAGGCTACACCTTC
CASSRRGGYTF
>TRBJ2-1|TRBV7-8|TRBD2|once
TGTGCCAGCAGCTTGGCGGGAGGGCCGGGAAATGAGCAGTTCTTC
CASSLAGGPGNEQFF
>TRBJ1-1|TRBV7-2|NA|NA
TGTGCCAGCAGCTTAGTCCCCACTGAAGCTTTCTTT
CASSLVPTEAFF
>TRBJ2-7|TRBV7-6|TRBD1|NA
TGTGCCAGCAGCTCCGGGACAGGGTCCTCCTACGAGCAGTACTTC
CASSSGTGSSYEQYF
>TRBJ2-3|TRBV2|TRBD2|NA
TGTGCCAGCAAGACTAGCGGGAGCACAGATACGCAGTATTTT
CASKTSGSTDTQYF
>TRBJ2-7|TRBV10-3|TRBD1|NA
TGTGCCATCAGTCCCGGGACAGCCTACGAGCAGTACTTC
CAISPGTAYEQYF
>TRBJ1-5|TRBV6-5|TRBD1|NA
TGTGCCAGCGGGACAGGGGCCAGCAATCAGCCCCAGCATTTT
CASGTGASNQPQHF
>TRBJ2-2|TRBV6-1|NA|NA
TGTGCCAGCAGACTAAGGGACTTTAACACCGGGGAGCTGTTTTTT
CASRLRDFNTGELFF
>TRBJ2-3|TRBV10-3|NA|once
TGTGCCATCACCCCATCAGGAGGCACAGATACGCAGTATTTT
CAITPSGGTDTQYF
>TRBJ1-1|TRBV2|NA|NA
TGTGCCAGTCGAGGGAGTTTGAACACTGAAGCTTTCTTT
CASRGSLNTEAFF
>TRBJ1-2|TRBV7-2|TRBD1|NA
TGTGCCAGCAGCCTCCGACAGGGCTTGGACTATGGCTACACCTTC
CASSLRQGLDYGYTF
>TRBJ2-7|TRBV11-3|NA|NA
TGTGCCAGCAGCTCCGGACAGTTAGTAAGAGAGCAGTACTTC
CASSSGQLVREQYF
>TRBJ2-5|TRBV7-8|TRBD2|NA
TGTGCCAGCAGCTTGATCAGCGGGAGGGCAGGAGGGGAGACCCAGTACTTC
CASSLISGRAGGETQYF